These 8 T cell receptor beta chains originate from one sample sequenced in a study of control samples from healthy donors and cancer patients. The data were produced by immunoSEQ multiplex PCR, yet TCRdb's version contains in-frame clones alone and is incomplete. This table has nearly 40,000 clones, around nine tenths appearing once. The sample taken for sequencing was blood. These receptors were taken from a woman in her fifties or sixties in good health.

The rearrangement uses TRBV9 and TRBJ2-2, with D possibly being TRBD1 (5 bases). CDR1 and CDR2 from the germline V gene are SGDLS and YYNGEE. Trimming took off 0 bases at V and 0 bases at J, with 12 bases between the two ends. This CDR3 spans 17 amino acids. As DNA, the CDR3 is TGTGCCAGCAGCGTAGAGCCAGGGATCTCGAACACCGGGGAGCTGTTTTTT. Amino acid sequence: CASSVEPGISNTGELFF.

This sequence joins TRBV28 and TRBJ1-2; 8 nucleotides match TRBD1. Per germline, CDR1 MDHEN and CDR2 SYDVKM. Losses at the gene ends were 8 bases for V and 2 bases for J; bases not matched to a gene: 10. This CDR3 comprises 15 residues. For the CDR3, the DNA is TGTGCCAGCGCGCCCGGGGACAGGAAGAACTATGGCTACACCTTC. Residues: CASAPGDRKNYGYTF.

The chain combines TRBV28 with TRBJ1-4; D is unresolved. The CDR3 consists of 12 residues. V was shortened by 8 bases and J by 4 bases, with 8 bases between the two germline ends. CDR1 is MDHEN and CDR2 is SYDVKM in the germline V gene. CDR3 sequence: CASQLGNEKLFF. The CDR3 DNA reads TGTGCCAGCCAGTTGGGTAATGAAAAACTGTTTTTT.

The chain uses TRBV12-3 or TRBV12-4 and TRBJ1-6; a possible D gene is TRBD1 (5 bases). Between the trimmed V and J ends, which lost 8 bases and 7 bases, there was a span of 12 bases. CDR3 length equals 13 residues. The CDR3 here is CASSGGWNSPLHF. CDR3 in DNA: TGTGCCAGCTCGGGGGGTTGGAATTCACCCCTCCACTTT.

Details on this clone: Other DNA sequences in this specimen translate into the identical CDR3. The chain has TRBV5-8 and TRBJ1-1; D is unresolved. The CDR3 extends over 15 amino acids. The germline gives CDR1 SGHTS, CDR2 YDEGEE. Trimming shortened V by 4 bases and J by 1 base, and 14 bases separated the two germline ends. The CDR3 is CASSRSRRKNTEAFF. In DNA form, the CDR3 reads TGTGCCAGCAGCCGGTCCCGACGGAAGAACACTGAAGCTTTCTTT.

The chain uses TRBV28 and TRBJ1-5; D is perhaps TRBD1 (5 bases). Trimming pared 6 bases from V and 6 bases from J, leaving 18 bases between. CDR3 length: 15 amino acids. Per the germline V gene, CDR1 is MDHEN and CDR2 is SYDVKM. This CDR3 reads CASRSALGTGQPQHF. Here the CDR3 DNA reads TGTGCCAGCAGATCCGCCCTCGGGACGGGTCAGCCCCAGCATTTT.

This clone was counted once. This chain links TRBV27 with TRBJ1-1; D unclear. Trimming removed 4 bases at V and 4 bases at J, with 16 bases between. Germline V gives CDR1 MNHEY, CDR2 SMNVEV (reference sequence). The CDR3 covers 15 residues. The CDR3 protein is CASSSVNIWGTEAFF. CDR3 sequence (DNA): TGTGCCAGCAGTTCGGTTAATATTTGGGGCACTGAAGCTTTCTTT.

This clone was observed a single time. The chain recombines TRBV19 with TRBJ1-1; no reliable D call. This CDR3 comprises 13 residues. Per germline, CDR1 LNHDA and CDR2 SQIVND (reference sequence). V was pared by 5 bases and J by 2 bases, with 9 bases between. CDR3 nucleotides: TGTGCCAGTAGTTACCCAGCCAACACTGAAGCTTTCTTT. Residues: CASSYPANTEAFF. The complete variable domain, with remaining parts taken from reference TRBV19 and TRBJ1-1, reads DGGITQSPKYLFRKEGQNVTLSCEQNLNHDAMYWYRQDPGQGLRLIYYSQIVNDFQKGDIAEGYSVSREKKESFPLTVTSAQKNPTAFYLCASSYPANTEAFFGQGTRLTVV.